This TCR beta chain was sequenced in a study of metastatic and nonmetastatic thyroid tumors. Whole-study context: Repertoires from malignant and benign thyroid patients were compared across blood and tumor or nodule tissue.

Every patient was untreated before thyroid surgery. Authors' methods: To classify distant metastasis in papillary thyroid cancer, a model was built from CDR3 differences across clinicopathological groups. TCRdb reanalyzed the PCR reads via MiXCR. The V and J calls follow TCRdb's processing rather than the paper's. This sample has 7,000 to 9,500 clones; roughly 15% occur once, and the top ten carry 5.7%. Study observations and caveats: It was reported that TCR beta diversity was significantly higher in malignant thyroid tumors than benign nodules, in blood and tumor.

By share of the sample, this clone is medium-sized. Its antigen is not identified. This TCR was sampled from a female donor with papillary thyroid cancer or a benign thyroid nodule (not recorded which). Some clones in this sample may be carry-over from other donors' samples. The sequencing input was blood.

The CDR3 is CASSPGRRASTDTQYF. The DNA of the CDR3 is TGCGCCAGCAGCCCGGGCCGCCGTGCTAGCACAGATACGCAGTATTTT. The chain employs TRBV5-1 and TRBJ2-3; D remains ambiguous. V was cut by 4 bases and J by 0 bases, with 15 bases left in between. Germline CDR1 is SGHRS and CDR2 is YFSETQ. The CDR3 has 16 residues.